Listed below are T cell receptor beta chains from one sample, sequenced in a study of T-cell memory formation after mild COVID-19. TCRdb itself ran the 5' RACE reads through MiXCR, one entry per CDR3 protein. Among under 200,000 distinct CDR3 sequences listed, about 9.9% were seen once. Source material: PBMCs or a T cell subset sorted from them (not recorded which). Source of these receptors: a man between 18 and 29 years old who had mild COVID-19 (a few samples of this study predate the infection). Cell type and time point are not known. Each CDR3 is given with its conserved first and last residue. The D gene is left open where the match is weak. Only part of the rows carry a size: once, few, many, or a class if the clone is expanded.

v_call	clone_size	d_call	j_call	cdr3_nt	cdr3_aa
TRBV6-5	.	TRBD1	TRBJ2-7	TGTGCCAGCAGACAGGACAGGAGCTCCTACGAGCAGTACTTC	CASRQDRSSYEQYF
TRBV3-1	.	.	TRBJ2-2	TGTGCCAGCAGCTGGAGGGGGCCGGGGACCGGGGAGCTGTTTTTT	CASSWRGPGTGELFF
TRBV7-6	.	TRBD2	TRBJ2-3	TGTGCCAGCAGCTTATCCGGACTAGCCACAGATACGCAGTATTTT	CASSLSGLATDTQYF
TRBV5-1	few	.	TRBJ2-1	TGCGCCAGCAGCCGCGACAGTGATGGGTTGGTCTTC	CASSRDSDGLVF
TRBV6-5	.	TRBD1	TRBJ1-2	TGTGCCAGCAGAACAGGGGCCGGGTATGGCTACACCTTC	CASRTGAGYGYTF
TRBV7-3	.	TRBD2	TRBJ2-1	TGTGCCAGCAGCTTCTGGGGGGTAGCGGGCAATGAGCAGTTCTTC	CASSFWGVAGNEQFF
TRBV5-1	many	.	TRBJ2-7	TGCGCCAGCAGCTTGAATAGGGGCCACGAGCAGTACTTC	CASSLNRGHEQYF
TRBV11-2	.	TRBD2	TRBJ2-3	TGTGCCAGCAGCTTAACTAGCGGGCCGAAAACAGATACGCAGTATTTT	CASSLTSGPKTDTQYF
TRBV5-1	few	.	TRBJ1-3	TGCGCCAGCAGCGATCCGCAGGGTGGAAACACCATATATTTT	CASSDPQGGNTIYF
TRBV7-9	.	TRBD1	TRBJ2-3	TGTGCCAGCGTCTCCGGGACAGGGTCAGATACGCAGTATTTT	CASVSGTGSDTQYF
TRBV12-3/TRBV12-4	few	TRBD1	TRBJ2-1	TGTGCCAGCAGCCTGCAGGGGGCGTATGATGAGCAGTTCTTC	CASSLQGAYDEQFF
TRBV5-1	.	.	TRBJ2-5	TGCGCCAGCAGCTTGCAACCTCCTAGCGAAGAGACCCAGTACTTC	CASSLQPPSEETQYF
TRBV7-2	few	TRBD2	TRBJ2-5	TGTGCCAGCAGCTTAGAGGGCGGGGGACGGACGGAGACCCAGTACTTC	CASSLEGGGRTETQYF
TRBV5-1	.	TRBD2	TRBJ2-5	TGCGCCAGCAGCCCACTAGCGGGGGGGTATGAGACCCAGTACTTC	CASSPLAGGYETQYF
TRBV4-2	many	TRBD1	TRBJ1-2	TGTGCCAGCAGCCAAGATCGACAGGGGTTTGGCTACACCTTC	CASSQDRQGFGYTF
TRBV6-5	.	TRBD2	TRBJ2-5	TGTGCCAGCAGTTCCGAGGCGGGGGTGGAGACCCAGTACTTC	CASSSEAGVETQYF
TRBV5-1	few	.	TRBJ2-3	TGCGCCAGCAGCCGTATCTATGGCACAGATACGCAGTATTTT	CASSRIYGTDTQYF
TRBV11-2	few	TRBD1	TRBJ1-2	TGTGCCAGCAGCCCGACAGGGCTCTATGGCTACACCTTC	CASSPTGLYGYTF
TRBV25-1	.	TRBD1	TRBJ1-2	TGTGCCAGCAGTGAATATAATCCCGGACAGGGAAGTGGCTACACCTTC	CASSEYNPGQGSGYTF
TRBV5-1	few	TRBD2	TRBJ2-2	TGCGCCAGCAGCTTGTCGGCTAGCGGGGGGGCGAGTACCGGGGAGCTGTTTTTT	CASSLSASGGASTGELFF
TRBV12-3/TRBV12-4	few	TRBD1	TRBJ1-5	TGTGCCAGCAGTTCAACCCCGGGACAGGGACATCAGCCCCAGCATTTT	CASSSTPGQGHQPQHF
TRBV7-9	.	.	TRBJ1-3	TGTGCCAGCAGCTTTTTGGGGATCTCTGGAAACACCATATATTTT	CASSFLGISGNTIYF
TRBV20-1	few	TRBD2	TRBJ2-1	TGCAGTGCCGCTAGCGGGGTTCACAATGAGCAGTTCTTC	CSAASGVHNEQFF
TRBV20-1	few	.	TRBJ1-6	TGCAGTGCTAGAGAGGGAGGTCGGGATTCACCCCTCCACTTT	CSAREGGRDSPLHF
TRBV7-9	many	.	TRBJ2-5	TGTGCCAGCAGCTTATATGGTCTAGCACAAGAGACCCAGTACTTC	CASSLYGLAQETQYF
TRBV30	.	.	TRBJ2-1	TGTGCCTGGATGAGGGGGGGCCTGTCCTACAATGAGCAGTTCTTC	CAWMRGGLSYNEQFF
TRBV7-9	few	.	TRBJ2-2	TGTGCCAGCAGCCTCGATATAGGAAAGCTGTTTTTT	CASSLDIGKLFF
TRBV6-2/TRBV6-3	.	.	TRBJ2-2	TGTGCCAGCAGTTACTGGGGGGGCATCACCGGGGAGCTGTTTTTT	CASSYWGGITGELFF
TRBV4-3	few	.	TRBJ2-5	TGCGCCAGCAGCCAAGATTATCGAGGAAGAGAGACCCAGTACTTC	CASSQDYRGRETQYF
TRBV7-7	many	TRBD1	TRBJ2-5	TGTGCCAGCAGCCAGGGACAGGGGAGTGAGACCCAGTACTTC	CASSQGQGSETQYF
TRBV5-6	few	.	TRBJ2-2	TGTGCCAGCAGCTTTTTCAGGAGAAACACCGGGGAGCTGTTTTTT	CASSFFRRNTGELFF
TRBV20-1	many	TRBD1	TRBJ2-5	TGCAGTGCTAGAGGGACAGGAATAGAGACCCAGTACTTC	CSARGTGIETQYF
TRBV5-1	few	.	TRBJ2-5	TGCGCCAGCAGCTTGGTTGGGAGCCCCCCTTCAGAGACCCAGTACTTC	CASSLVGSPPSETQYF
TRBV12-3/TRBV12-4	.	TRBD2	TRBJ2-3	TGTGCCAGCAGGGGGACTAGCGGATCAGATACGCAGTATTTT	CASRGTSGSDTQYF
TRBV29-1	many	.	TRBJ1-3	TGCAGCGTTGAGCGCGGGGTCTCTGGAAACACCATATATTTT	CSVERGVSGNTIYF